This T cell receptor beta chain was profiled in a study of cytomegalovirus exposure and HLA in healthy donors. Overall study: Assignment to the Caucasian-associated ancestry cluster applied to about 80% of the 300 to 500 genotyped donors. Study observations and caveats: Analysis was carried out at a later point, and it linked a missense DCLRE1C variant to TCR beta V- and J-gene trimming.

Trimming left V 6 bases short and J 0 bases short, with 9 bases between. The CDR3 loop spans 14 amino acids. Germline lookup yields CDR1 MRHNA and CDR2 SNTAGT. In regard to this clone: The antigen is unknown.

It was with 60 Vbeta and 13 Jbeta primers that the PCR ran. Sequencing used immunoSEQ multiplex PCR; TCRdb keeps in-frame clones, though not all of them. Among some 110,000 clones listed, 77% were seen once. The sample taken for sequencing was PBMCs. The receptor was isolated from a woman in her thirties or forties in good health and CMV-seropositive. The V gene is TRBV6-4, the J gene TRBJ2-4; weak D call: TRBD2 (6 bases). CDR3 in amino acids: CASRGGLAKNIQYF. The CDR3 DNA is TGTGCCAGCAGGGGGGGATTAGCCAAAAACATTCAGTACTTC.